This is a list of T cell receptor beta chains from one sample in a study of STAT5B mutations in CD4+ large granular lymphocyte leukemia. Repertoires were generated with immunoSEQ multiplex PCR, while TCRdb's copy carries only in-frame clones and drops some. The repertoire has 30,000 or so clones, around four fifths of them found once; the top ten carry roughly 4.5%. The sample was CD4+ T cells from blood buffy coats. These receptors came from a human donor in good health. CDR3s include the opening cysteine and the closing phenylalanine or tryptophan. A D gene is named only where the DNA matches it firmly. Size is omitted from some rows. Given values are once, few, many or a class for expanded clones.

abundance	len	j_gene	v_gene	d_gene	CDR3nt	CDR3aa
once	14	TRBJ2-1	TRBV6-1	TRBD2	TGTGCCAGCAGTGAAGGGACTAGAGGCAATGAGCAGTTCTTC	CASSEGTRGNEQFF
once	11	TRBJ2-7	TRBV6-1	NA	TGTGCCAGCGGGAGGACCTACGAGCAGTACTTC	CASGRTYEQYF
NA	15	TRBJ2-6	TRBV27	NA	TGTGCCAGCAGTCCCTTCAGCTCTGGGGCCAACGTCCTGACTTTC	CASSPFSSGANVLTF
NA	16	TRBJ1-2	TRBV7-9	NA	TGTGCCAGCAGCTTACGGGGTAGGCAGGCCGCGCAGGGCTACACCTTC	CASSLRGRQAAQGYTF
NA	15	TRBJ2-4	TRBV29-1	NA	NA	CSVEDFGEGKNIQYF
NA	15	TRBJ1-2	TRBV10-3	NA	TGTGCCATCAGTGAGTCGGGCGGGGCCGGCTATGGCTACACCTTC	CAISESGGAGYGYTF
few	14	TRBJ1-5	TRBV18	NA	TGTGCCAGCTCACCCACAGGGACCAATCAGCCCCAGCATTTT	CASSPTGTNQPQHF
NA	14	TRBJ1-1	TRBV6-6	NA	TGTGCCAGCAGTTACACAGGGTCGGGCACTGAAGCTTTCTTT	CASSYTGSGTEAFF
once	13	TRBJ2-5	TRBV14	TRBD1	TGTGCCAGCAGCTCGACAGGGGAAGAGACCCAGTACTTC	CASSSTGEETQYF
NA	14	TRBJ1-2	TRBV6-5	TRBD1	TGTGCCAGCTGCTGGACAGGGGCTAACTATGGCTACACCTTC	CASCWTGANYGYTF
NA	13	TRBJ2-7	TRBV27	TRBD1	TGTGCCAGCAGTTTTGAACAGGGGTACGAGCAGTACTTC	CASSFEQGYEQYF
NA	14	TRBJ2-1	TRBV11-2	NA	TGTGCCAGCAGCTTAGATCTAAGGAGCAATGAGCAGTTCTTC	CASSLDLRSNEQFF
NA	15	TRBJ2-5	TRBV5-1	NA	TGCGCCAGCAGCTTGGCGTCGGGACTGGTCGAAAAGCAGTACTTC	CASSLASGLVEKQYF
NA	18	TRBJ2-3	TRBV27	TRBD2	TGTGCCAGCACTCAACCGGGACTAGCGGGAGGGCCGGGTGATACGCAGTATTTT	CASTQPGLAGGPGDTQYF
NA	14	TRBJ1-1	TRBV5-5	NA	TGTGCCAGCAGCTTGGGGACAGCGAACACTGAAGCTTTCTTT	CASSLGTANTEAFF
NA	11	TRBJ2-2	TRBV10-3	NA	TGTGCCACCTTAAACACCGGGGAGCTGTTTTTT	CATLNTGELFF
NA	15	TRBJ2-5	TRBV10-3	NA	TGTGCCATCAGTGAGGTTGCAGCTGGCGAAGAGACCCAGTACTTC	CAISEVAAGEETQYF
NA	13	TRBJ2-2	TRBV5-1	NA	TGCGCCAGCGGCCCAGGGAATACCGGGGAGCTGTTTTTT	CASGPGNTGELFF
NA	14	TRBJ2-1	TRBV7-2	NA	TGTGCCAGCAGTCCACTTTCGGGCTACAATGAGCAGTTCTTC	CASSPLSGYNEQFF
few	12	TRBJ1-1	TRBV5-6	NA	TGTGCCAGCAGCTCCCTGACCGGGGGAGCTTTCTTT	CASSSLTGGAFF
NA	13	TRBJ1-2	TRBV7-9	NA	TGTGCCAGCAGCTGGACAGCTAACTATGGCTACACCTTC	CASSWTANYGYTF
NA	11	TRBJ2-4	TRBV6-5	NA	TGTGCCAGCAGGAATGGGGATCAGCAGTACTTC	CASRNGDQQYF
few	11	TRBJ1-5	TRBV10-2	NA	TGCGCCAGCAGTTCGGACACTTCCCAGCATTTT	CASSSDTSQHF
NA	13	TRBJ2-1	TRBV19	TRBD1	TGTGCCAGTCGGACAGGGGTACGCGGTGAGCAGTTCTTC	CASRTGVRGEQFF
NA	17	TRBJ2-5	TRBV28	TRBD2	TGTGCCAGCAGTCCCGTGGGACTAGCGCTTTCTCAAGAGACCCAGTACTTC	CASSPVGLALSQETQYF
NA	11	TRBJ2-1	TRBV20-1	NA	TGCAGTGCTAGAGCAGCCAGCGAGCAGTTCTTC	CSARAASEQFF
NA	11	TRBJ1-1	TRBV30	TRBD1	TGTGCCTTGGACAGGGCGGCTGAAGCTTTCTTT	CALDRAAEAFF
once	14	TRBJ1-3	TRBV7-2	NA	TGTGCCAGCAGCTTAGATCGGCAGGGATACACCATATATTTT	CASSLDRQGYTIYF
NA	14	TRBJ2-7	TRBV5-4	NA	TGTGCCAGCAGTTCGACCGTCACTCCGAACGAGCAGTACTTC	CASSSTVTPNEQYF
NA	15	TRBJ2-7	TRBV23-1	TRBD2	TGCGCCAGCAGTCCCCGACTAGCGGGAGATTACGAGCAGTACTTC	CASSPRLAGDYEQYF
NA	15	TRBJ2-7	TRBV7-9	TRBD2	TGTGCCAGCAGCCTTAGCGGGAGACGGGACTACGAGCAGTACTTC	CASSLSGRRDYEQYF
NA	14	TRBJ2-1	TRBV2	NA	TGTGCCAGCAGTGTTGGGAGTACCTACAATGAGCAGTTCTTC	CASSVGSTYNEQFF
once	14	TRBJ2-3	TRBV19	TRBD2	TGTGCCAGTAGTATAGGCGGGAGCTTCGATACGCAGTATTTT	CASSIGGSFDTQYF
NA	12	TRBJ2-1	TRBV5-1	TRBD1	TGCGCCAGCAGTCCGGGACAGTCAACGCAGTTCTTC	CASSPGQSTQFF
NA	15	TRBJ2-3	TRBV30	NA	TGTGCCTGGAGTGTTGAGGGACGGGGGCCAGATACGCAGTATTTT	CAWSVEGRGPDTQYF
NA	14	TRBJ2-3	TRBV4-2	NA	TGTGCCAGCAGCCAAACGCTAGCCCCCGATACGCAGTATTTT	CASSQTLAPDTQYF
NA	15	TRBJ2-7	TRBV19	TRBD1	TGTGCCAGTAGTATTTCGACAGGGAAAGTCCACGAGCAGTACTTC	CASSISTGKVHEQYF
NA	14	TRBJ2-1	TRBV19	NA	TGTGCCAGTAGGGGGGGTATCGCCTACAATGAGCAGTTCTTC	CASRGGIAYNEQFF
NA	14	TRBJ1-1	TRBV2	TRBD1	TGTGCCAGCAGTCCCGACAGGGGGCGAACTGAAGCTTTCTTT	CASSPDRGRTEAFF
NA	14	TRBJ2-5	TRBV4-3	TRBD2	TGCGCCAGCAGCCAAGATCCTTTAGCGGGGACCCAGTACTTC	CASSQDPLAGTQYF